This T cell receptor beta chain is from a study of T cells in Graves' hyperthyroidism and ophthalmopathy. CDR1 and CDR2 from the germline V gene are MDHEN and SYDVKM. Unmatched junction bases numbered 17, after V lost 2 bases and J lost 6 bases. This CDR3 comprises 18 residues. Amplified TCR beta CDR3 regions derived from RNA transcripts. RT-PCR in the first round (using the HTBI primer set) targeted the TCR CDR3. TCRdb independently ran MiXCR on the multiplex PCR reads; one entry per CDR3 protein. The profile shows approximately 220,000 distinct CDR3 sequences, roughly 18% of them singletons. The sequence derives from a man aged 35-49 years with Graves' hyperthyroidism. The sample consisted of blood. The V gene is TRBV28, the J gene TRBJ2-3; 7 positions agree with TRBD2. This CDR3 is CASSLRKRGTKNSDTQYF. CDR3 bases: TGTGCCAGCAGTTTAAGGAAGCGGGGCACTAAGAATTCTGATACGCAGTATTTT. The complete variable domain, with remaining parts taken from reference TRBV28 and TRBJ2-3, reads DVKVTQSSRYLVKRTGEKVFLECVQDMDHENMFWYRQDPGLGLRLIYFSYDVKMKEKGDIPEGYSVSREKKERFSLILESASTNQTSMYLCASSLRKRGTKNSDTQYFGPGTRLTVL.